A single sample is the source of the 10 T cell receptor beta chains below, sequenced in a study of blood T cell repertoires in COVID-19. TCRdb's table, derived via immunoSEQ multiplex PCR, lists solely in-frame clones and lacks some. The repertoire holds about 400,000 clones, 85% to 90% seen once, with about 3% in the top ten. The specimen sequenced was peripheral blood. These receptors were obtained from a human donor in a cohort sampled during active COVID-19.

This clone occurred once. The chain joins TRBV27 to TRBJ2-2; D call uncertain. This CDR3 contains 12 residues. Per germline, CDR1 MNHEY and CDR2 SMNVEV (reference sequence). V shed 3 bases and J shed 5 bases, with 4 bases lying between them. CDR3 coding DNA: TGTGCCAGCAGTTTTAGTACCGGGGAGCTGTTTTTT. Its translation: CASSFSTGELFF.

The rearrangement links TRBV20-1 to TRBJ1-4; D is undetermined. CDR1 is DFQATT, CDR2 SNEGSKA, per germline (reference sequence). This CDR3 is 13 amino acids long. The V gene lost 3 bases and the J gene lost 5 bases, with 10 bases spanning the gap. This CDR3 is CSASWRRNEKLFF. As DNA, the CDR3 is TGCAGTGCTAGTTGGCGGAGAAATGAAAAACTGTTTTTT.

J is TRBJ1-2 and V is TRBV30, with TRBD1 identical over 8 bases. Germline values: CDR1 GTSNPN, CDR2 SVGIG (reference sequence). With 3 bases clipped from V and 8 bases from J, the junction kept 17 bases outside the gene matches. The CDR3 totals 16 residues. The CDR3, as DNA: TGTGCCTGGAGGGGAGGACAGGGAAGAAACTTTCTCGGCTACACCTTC. This gives the protein CAWRGGQGRNFLGYTF.

V is TRBV27 and J is TRBJ2-7, with D possibly matching TRBD1 (5 bases). CDR1 is MNHEY, CDR2 SMNVEV, per germline (reference sequence). Trimming pared 5 bases from V and 2 bases from J, leaving 16 bases between. The CDR3 totals 15 residues. The CDR3 DNA reads TGTGCCAGCAGTCTCCAGTTCTTACAGGCCTACGAGCAGTACTTC. Protein: CASSLQFLQAYEQYF.

The rearrangement uses TRBV5-1 and TRBJ2-7; 8 bases agree with TRBD2. V was clipped by 4 bases and J by 0 bases; unmatched bases: 9. There are 16 residues in the CDR3. Per the germline V gene, CDR1 is SGHRS and CDR2 is YFSETQ. CDR3 loop: CASSTPTSDPSYEQYF. As DNA, the CDR3 is TGCGCCAGCAGCACCCCGACTAGCGACCCCTCCTACGAGCAGTACTTC.

This clone was observed a few times. For the CDR3, the DNA is TGTGCCAGCAGCCCTCCGACCGGGGAGCTGTTTTTT. It encodes CASSPPTGELFF. The chain couples TRBV4-2 to TRBJ2-2, with D unclear. Germline V lookup: CDR1 LGHNA, CDR2 YNFKEQ. CDR3 length: 12 amino acids. Trimming cost V 4 bases and J 5 bases, with 5 bases left between them.

The chain couples TRBV7-3 to TRBJ1-2; weak D call: TRBD1 (6 bases). Per the germline V gene, CDR1 is SGHTA and CDR2 is FQGTGA. The CDR3 has 12 amino acids. The germline V and J ends were trimmed by 5 bases and 4 bases, with 8 bases remaining between them. The CDR3 loop reads CASSRGGYGYTF. The CDR3 DNA follows: TGTGCCAGCAGCCGAGGGGGCTATGGCTACACCTTC.

This clone was detected only a few times. The V and J genes are TRBV6-5 and TRBJ1-1, with D possibly matching TRBD1 (5 bases). Trimming removed 6 bases from V and 5 bases from J, with 16 bases in between. The CDR3 contains 14 residues. CDR1 and CDR2 from the germline V gene are MNHEY and SVGAGI. This CDR3 reads CASSRAGRLTEAFF. Here the CDR3 DNA reads TGTGCCAGCAGCCGGGCAGGGAGGTTAACTGAAGCTTTCTTT.

This chain joins TRBV5-1 and TRBJ2-1; no definite D call. V lost 5 bases to trimming and J lost 5 bases, with 14 bases between them. Germline lookup yields CDR1 SGHRS and CDR2 YFSETQ. This CDR3 region has 14 residues. CDR3 in amino acids: CASRTASVDNEQFF. As DNA, the CDR3 is TGCGCCAGCAGAACTGCCTCTGTCGACAATGAGCAGTTCTTC.

In regard to this clone: The junction shows a germline mismatch at one end, possibly a read error. This rearrangement joins TRBV24-1 to TRBJ2-3, with 10 bases matching TRBD1. The CDR3 is 13 residues long. Germline V gene data show CDR1 as KGHDR and CDR2 as SFDVKD. The CDR3 here is CATSEVDRGLPHF. CDR3 in DNA: TGTGCCACCAGTGAAGTCGACAGGGGGCTTCCACATTTT.